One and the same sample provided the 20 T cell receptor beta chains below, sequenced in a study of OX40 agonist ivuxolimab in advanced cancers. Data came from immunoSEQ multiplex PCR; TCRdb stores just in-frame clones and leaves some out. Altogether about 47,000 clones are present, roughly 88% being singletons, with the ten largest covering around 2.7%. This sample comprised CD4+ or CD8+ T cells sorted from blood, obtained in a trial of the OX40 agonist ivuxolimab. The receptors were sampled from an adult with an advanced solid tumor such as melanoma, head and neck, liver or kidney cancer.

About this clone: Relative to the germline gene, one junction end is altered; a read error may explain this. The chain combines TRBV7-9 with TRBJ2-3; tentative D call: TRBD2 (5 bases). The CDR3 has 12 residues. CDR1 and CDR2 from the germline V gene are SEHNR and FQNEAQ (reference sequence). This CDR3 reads CASSIGQRPSHF. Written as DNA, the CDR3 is TGTGCCAGCAGTATCGGTCAGCGGCCCTCGCATTTT.

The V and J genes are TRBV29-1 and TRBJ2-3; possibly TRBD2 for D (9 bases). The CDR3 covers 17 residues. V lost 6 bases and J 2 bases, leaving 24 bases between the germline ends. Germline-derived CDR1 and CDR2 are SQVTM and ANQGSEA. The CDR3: CSVSGTGLAGTTDTQYF. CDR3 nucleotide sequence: TGCAGCGTATCCGGGACAGGTCTAGCGGGGACCACAGATACGCAGTATTTT.

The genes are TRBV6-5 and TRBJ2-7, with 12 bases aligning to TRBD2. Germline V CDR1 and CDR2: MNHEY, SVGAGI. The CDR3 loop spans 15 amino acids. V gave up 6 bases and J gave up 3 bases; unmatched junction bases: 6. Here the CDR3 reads CASRNGLAGLYEQYF. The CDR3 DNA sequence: TGTGCCAGCAGAAACGGACTAGCGGGACTCTACGAGCAGTACTTC.

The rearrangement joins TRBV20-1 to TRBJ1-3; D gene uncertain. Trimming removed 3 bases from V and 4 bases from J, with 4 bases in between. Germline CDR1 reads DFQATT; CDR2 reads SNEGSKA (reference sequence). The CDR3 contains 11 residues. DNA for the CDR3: TGCAGTGCTAGTTTGGGAAACACCATATATTTT. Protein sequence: CSASLGNTIYF.

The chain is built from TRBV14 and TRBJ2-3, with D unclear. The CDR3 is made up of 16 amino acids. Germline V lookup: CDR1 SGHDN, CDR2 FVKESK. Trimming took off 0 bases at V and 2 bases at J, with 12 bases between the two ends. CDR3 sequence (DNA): TGTGCCAGCAGCCAAGAAGGGCAGAAGGTCACAGATACGCAGTATTTT. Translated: CASSQEGQKVTDTQYF.

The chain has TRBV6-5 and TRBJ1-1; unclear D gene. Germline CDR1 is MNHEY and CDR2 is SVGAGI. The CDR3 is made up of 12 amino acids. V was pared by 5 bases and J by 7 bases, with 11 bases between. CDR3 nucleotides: TGTGCCAGCAGTGCTTCGGGCAATGAAGCTTTCTTT. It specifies CASSASGNEAFF.

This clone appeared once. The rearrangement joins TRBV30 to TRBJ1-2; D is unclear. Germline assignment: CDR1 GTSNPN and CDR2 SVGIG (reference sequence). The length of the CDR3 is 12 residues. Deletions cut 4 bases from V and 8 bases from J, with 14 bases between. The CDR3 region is CAWTLGVGGYTF. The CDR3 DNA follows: TGTGCCTGGACATTAGGTGTCGGCGGCTACACCTTC.

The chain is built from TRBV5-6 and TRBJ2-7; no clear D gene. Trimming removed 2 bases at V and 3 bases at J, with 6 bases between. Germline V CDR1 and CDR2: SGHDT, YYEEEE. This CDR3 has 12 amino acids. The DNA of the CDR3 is TGTGCCAGCAGCTTTGCCTTCTACGAGCAGTACTTC. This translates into CASSFAFYEQYF.

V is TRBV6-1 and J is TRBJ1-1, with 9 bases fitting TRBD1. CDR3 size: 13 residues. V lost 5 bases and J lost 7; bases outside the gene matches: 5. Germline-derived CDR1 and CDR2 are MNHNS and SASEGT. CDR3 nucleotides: TGTGCCAGCAGTTTCTACAGGGGGCTTGAAGCTTTCTTT. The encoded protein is CASSFYRGLEAFF.

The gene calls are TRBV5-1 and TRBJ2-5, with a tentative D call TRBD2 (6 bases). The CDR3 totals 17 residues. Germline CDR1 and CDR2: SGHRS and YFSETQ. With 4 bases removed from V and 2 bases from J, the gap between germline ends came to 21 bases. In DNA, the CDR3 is TGCGCCAGCAGCCCGGCGGGACCTCTAATGGGGCAAGAGACCCAGTACTTC. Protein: CASSPAGPLMGQETQYF.

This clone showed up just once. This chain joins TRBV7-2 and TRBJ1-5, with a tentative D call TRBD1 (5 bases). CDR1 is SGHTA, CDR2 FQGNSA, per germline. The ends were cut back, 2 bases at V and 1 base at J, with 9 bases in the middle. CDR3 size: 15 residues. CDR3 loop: CASSLRAGSNQPQHF. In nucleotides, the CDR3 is TGTGCCAGCAGCTTAAGGGCAGGGAGCAATCAGCCCCAGCATTTT.

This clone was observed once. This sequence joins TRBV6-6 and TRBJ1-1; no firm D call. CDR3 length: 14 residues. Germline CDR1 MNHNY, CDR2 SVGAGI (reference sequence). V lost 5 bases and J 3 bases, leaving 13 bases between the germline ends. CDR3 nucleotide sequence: TGTGCCAGCAGTGGAAAAGTTTCTCACACTGAAGCTTTCTTT. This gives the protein CASSGKVSHTEAFF.

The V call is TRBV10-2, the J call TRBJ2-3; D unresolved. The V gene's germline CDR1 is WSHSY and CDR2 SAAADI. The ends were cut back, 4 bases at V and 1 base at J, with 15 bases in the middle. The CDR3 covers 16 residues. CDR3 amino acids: CASSAFVSPGTDTQYF. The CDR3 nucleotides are TGCGCCAGCAGTGCTTTTGTTAGTCCCGGCACAGATACGCAGTATTTT.

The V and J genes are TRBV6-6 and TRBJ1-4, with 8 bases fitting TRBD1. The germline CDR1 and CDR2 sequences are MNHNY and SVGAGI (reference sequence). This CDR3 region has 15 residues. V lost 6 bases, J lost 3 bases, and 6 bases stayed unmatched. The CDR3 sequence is CASREQGVSNEKLFF. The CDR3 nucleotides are TGTGCCAGCAGGGAACAGGGGGTATCTAATGAAAAACTGTTTTTT.

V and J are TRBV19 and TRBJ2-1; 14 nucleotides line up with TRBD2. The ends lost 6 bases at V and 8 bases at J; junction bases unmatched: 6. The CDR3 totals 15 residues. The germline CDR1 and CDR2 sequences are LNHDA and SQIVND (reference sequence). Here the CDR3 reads CASSPGLAGVHEQFF. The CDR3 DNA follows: TGTGCCAGTAGCCCGGGACTAGCGGGAGTACATGAGCAGTTCTTC.

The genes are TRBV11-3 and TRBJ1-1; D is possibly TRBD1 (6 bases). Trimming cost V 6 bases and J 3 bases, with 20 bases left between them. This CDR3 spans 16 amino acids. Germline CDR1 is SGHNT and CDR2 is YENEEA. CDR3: CASSFSRTVSYTEAFF. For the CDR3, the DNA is TGTGCCAGCAGTTTCTCCCGGACAGTAAGCTACACTGAAGCTTTCTTT.

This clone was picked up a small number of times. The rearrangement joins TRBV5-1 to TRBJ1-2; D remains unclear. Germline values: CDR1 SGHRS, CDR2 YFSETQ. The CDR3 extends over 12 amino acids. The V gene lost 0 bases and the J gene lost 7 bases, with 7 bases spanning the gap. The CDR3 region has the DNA TGCGCCAGCAGCTTGGACATGGCTGGCTACACCTTC. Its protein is CASSLDMAGYTF.

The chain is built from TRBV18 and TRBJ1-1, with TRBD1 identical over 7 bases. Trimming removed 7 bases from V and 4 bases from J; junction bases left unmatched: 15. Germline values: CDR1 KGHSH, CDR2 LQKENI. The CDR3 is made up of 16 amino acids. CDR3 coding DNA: TGTGCCAGCTTACGACAGGGATTCGGTATGGGCACTGAAGCTTTCTTT. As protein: CASLRQGFGMGTEAFF.

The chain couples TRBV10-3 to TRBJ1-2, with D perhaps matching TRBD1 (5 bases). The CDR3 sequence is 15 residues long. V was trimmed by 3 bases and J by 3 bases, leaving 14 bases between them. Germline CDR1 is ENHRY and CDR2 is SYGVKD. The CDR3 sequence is CAISEFGGMDYGYTF. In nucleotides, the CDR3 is TGTGCCATCAGTGAATTTGGGGGTATGGACTATGGCTACACCTTC.

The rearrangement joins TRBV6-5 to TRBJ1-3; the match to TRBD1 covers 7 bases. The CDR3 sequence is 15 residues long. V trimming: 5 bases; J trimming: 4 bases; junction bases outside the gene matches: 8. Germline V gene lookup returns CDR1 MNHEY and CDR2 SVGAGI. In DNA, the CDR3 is TGTGCCAGCAGTCCCCGGACAGGCAGGGGAAACACCATATATTTT. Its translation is CASSPRTGRGNTIYF.